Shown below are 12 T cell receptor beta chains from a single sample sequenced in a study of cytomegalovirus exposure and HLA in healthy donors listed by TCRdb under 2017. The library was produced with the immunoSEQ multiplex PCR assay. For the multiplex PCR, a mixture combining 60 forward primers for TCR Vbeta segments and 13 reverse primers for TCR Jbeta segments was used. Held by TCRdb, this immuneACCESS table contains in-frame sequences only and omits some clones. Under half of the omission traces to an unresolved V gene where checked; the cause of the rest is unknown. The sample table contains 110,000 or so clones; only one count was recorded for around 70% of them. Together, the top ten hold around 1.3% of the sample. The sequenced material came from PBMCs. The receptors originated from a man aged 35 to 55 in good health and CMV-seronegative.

The CDR3 loop reads CASSATGRGYGYTF. DNA of the CDR3: TGTGCCAGCAGTGCGACAGGGAGAGGCTATGGCTACACCTTC. The chain is built from TRBV6-1 and TRBJ1-2; 7 nucleotides line up with TRBD1. Trimming at V came to 4 bases and at J to 4 bases, leaving 6 bases not matched to a gene. Germline assignment: CDR1 MNHNS and CDR2 SASEGT. The CDR3 runs 14 residues.

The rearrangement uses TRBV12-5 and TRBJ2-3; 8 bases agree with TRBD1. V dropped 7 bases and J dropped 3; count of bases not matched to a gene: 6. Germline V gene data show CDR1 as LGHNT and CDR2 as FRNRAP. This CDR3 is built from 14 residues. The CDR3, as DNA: TGTGCTAGTGCAGGGGGCTATGAGACAGATACGCAGTATTTT. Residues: CASAGGYETDTQYF.

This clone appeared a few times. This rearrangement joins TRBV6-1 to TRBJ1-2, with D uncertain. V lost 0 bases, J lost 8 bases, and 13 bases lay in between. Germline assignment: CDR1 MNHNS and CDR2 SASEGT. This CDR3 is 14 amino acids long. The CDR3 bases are TGTGCCAGCAGTGAAGCGCTGTATACTTGGGGCTACACCTTC. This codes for CASSEALYTWGYTF.

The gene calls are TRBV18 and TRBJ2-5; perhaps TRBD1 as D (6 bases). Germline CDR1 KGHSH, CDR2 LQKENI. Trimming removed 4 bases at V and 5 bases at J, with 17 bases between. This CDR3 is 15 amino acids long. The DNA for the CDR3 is TGTGCCAGCTCACGTCTGGGGGCGGAACTGGAGACCCAGTACTTC. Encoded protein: CASSRLGAELETQYF.

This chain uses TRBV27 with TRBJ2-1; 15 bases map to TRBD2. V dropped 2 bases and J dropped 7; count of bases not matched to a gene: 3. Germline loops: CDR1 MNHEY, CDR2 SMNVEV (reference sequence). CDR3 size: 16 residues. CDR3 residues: CASSLGTSGGWNEQFF. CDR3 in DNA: TGTGCCAGCAGTTTAGGGACTAGCGGGGGGTGGAATGAGCAGTTCTTC.

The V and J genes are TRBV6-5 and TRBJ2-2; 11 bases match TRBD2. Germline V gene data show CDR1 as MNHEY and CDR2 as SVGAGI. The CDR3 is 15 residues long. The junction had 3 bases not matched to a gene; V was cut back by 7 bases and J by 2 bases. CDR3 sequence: CASIGTSGNTGELFF. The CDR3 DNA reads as TGTGCCAGCATCGGGACTAGCGGAAACACCGGGGAGCTGTTTTTT.

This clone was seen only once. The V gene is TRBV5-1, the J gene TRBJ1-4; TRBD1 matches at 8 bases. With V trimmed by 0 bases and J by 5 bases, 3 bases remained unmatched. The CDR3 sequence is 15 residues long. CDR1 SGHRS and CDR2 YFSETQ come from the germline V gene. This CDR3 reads CASSLVDRENEKLFF. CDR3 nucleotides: TGCGCCAGCAGCTTGGTGGACAGGGAAAATGAAAAACTGTTTTTT.

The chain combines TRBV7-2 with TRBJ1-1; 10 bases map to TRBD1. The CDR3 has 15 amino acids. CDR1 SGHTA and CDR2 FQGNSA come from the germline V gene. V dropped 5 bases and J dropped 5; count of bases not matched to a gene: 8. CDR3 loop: CASSPRQGAATEAFF. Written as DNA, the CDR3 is TGTGCCAGCAGCCCTCGACAGGGGGCGGCAACTGAAGCTTTCTTT. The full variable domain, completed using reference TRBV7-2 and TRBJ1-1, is GAGVSQSPSNKVTEKGKDVELRCDPISGHTALYWYRQSLGQGLEFLIYFQGNSAPDKSGLPSDRFSAERTGGSVSTLTIQRTQQEDSAVYLCASSPRQGAATEAFFGQGTRLTVV.

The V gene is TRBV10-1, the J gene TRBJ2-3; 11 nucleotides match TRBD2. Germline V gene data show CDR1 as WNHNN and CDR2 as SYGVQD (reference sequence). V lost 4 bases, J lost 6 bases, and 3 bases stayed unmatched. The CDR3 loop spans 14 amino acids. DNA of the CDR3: TGCGCCAGCAGTGCTCCTAGCGGGAGGGATACGCAGTATTTT. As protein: CASSAPSGRDTQYF.

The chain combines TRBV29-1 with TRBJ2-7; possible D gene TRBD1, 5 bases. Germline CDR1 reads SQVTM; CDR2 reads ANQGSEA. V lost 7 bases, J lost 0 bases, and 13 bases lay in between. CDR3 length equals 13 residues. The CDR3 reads CSATPDNSYEQYF. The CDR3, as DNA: TGCAGCGCAACCCCGGACAACTCCTACGAGCAGTACTTC.

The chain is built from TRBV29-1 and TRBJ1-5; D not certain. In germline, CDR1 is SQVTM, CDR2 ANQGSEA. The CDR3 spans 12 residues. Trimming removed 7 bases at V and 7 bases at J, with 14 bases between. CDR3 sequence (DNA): TGCAGCGCGCGCGAGGGCCTACAGCCCCAGCATTTT. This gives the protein CSAREGLQPQHF. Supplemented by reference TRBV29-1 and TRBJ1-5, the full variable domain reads SAVISQKPSRDICQRGTSLTIQCQVDSQVTMMFWYRQQPGQSLTLIATANQGSEATYESGFVIDKFPISRPNLTFSTLTVSNMSPEDSSIYLCSAREGLQPQHFGDGTRLSIL.

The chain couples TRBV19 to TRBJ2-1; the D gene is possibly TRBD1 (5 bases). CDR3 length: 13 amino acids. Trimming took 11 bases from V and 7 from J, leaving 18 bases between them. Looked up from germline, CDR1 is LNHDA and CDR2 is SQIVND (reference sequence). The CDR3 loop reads CASRAGFGNEQFF. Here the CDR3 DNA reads TGTGCCTCTAGGGCAGGGTTCGGAAATGAGCAGTTCTTC.